A selection of T cell receptor beta chains follows, all from one sample in a study of blood T cell repertoires in COVID-19. Method: immunoSEQ multiplex PCR; TCRdb's copy keeps in-frame clones and lacks some. The sample carries about 380,000 clones, roughly nine tenths recorded once. Input material: peripheral blood. Source of these receptors: a man aged 35 to 55 with acute or convalescent COVID-19. The CDR3 runs from the conserved cysteine through the conserved F or W. Fields, in order: clone size, D gene, CDR3 length, J gene, V gene, CDR3 protein, CDR3 DNA. D genes are given only for firm matches. The listing skips clone size in some rows; elsewhere it reads once, few, many or a size class.

clone_size: once; d_call: .; cdr3_length: 14; j_call: TRBJ1-5; v_call: TRBV28; cdr3_aa: CASSTGTSNQPQHF; cdr3_nt: TGTGCCAGCAGTACCGGGACAAGCAATCAGCCCCAGCATTTT
clone_size: once; d_call: TRBD2; cdr3_length: 16; j_call: TRBJ2-2; v_call: TRBV6-2/TRBV6-3; cdr3_aa: CASSSSSGRSRGELFF; cdr3_nt: TGTGCCAGCAGTTCCTCTAGCGGGAGGTCACGCGGGGAGCTGTTTTTT
clone_size: .; d_call: TRBD1; cdr3_length: 13; j_call: TRBJ1-2; v_call: TRBV2; cdr3_aa: CASRGTANYGYTF; cdr3_nt: TGTGCCAGCAGGGGGACAGCTAACTATGGCTACACCTTC
clone_size: .; d_call: .; cdr3_length: 17; j_call: TRBJ1-3; v_call: TRBV11-2; cdr3_aa: CASSLASGGHSGNTIYF; cdr3_nt: TGTGCCAGCAGCTTAGCGTCTGGCGGACACTCTGGAAACACCATATATTTT
clone_size: .; d_call: TRBD1; cdr3_length: 15; j_call: TRBJ1-1; v_call: TRBV9; cdr3_aa: CASSSTGTGNTEAFF; cdr3_nt: TGTGCCAGCAGCTCTACCGGGACAGGGAACACTGAAGCTTTCTTT
clone_size: .; d_call: TRBD2; cdr3_length: 17; j_call: TRBJ2-7; v_call: TRBV5-5; cdr3_aa: CASSLWLAGVNPSEQYF; cdr3_nt: TGTGCCAGCAGCTTGTGGCTAGCGGGAGTGAATCCCTCCGAGCAGTACTTC
clone_size: .; d_call: .; cdr3_length: 15; j_call: TRBJ2-3; v_call: TRBV7-9; cdr3_aa: CASSRTSLSADTQYF; cdr3_nt: TGTGCCAGCAGCCGGACTTCTTTAAGTGCAGATACGCAGTATTTT
clone_size: .; d_call: .; cdr3_length: 14; j_call: TRBJ1-2; v_call: TRBV7-9; cdr3_aa: CASSGGQGTYGYTF; cdr3_nt: TGTGCCAGCAGCGGAGGGCAGGGAACCTATGGCTACACCTTC
clone_size: .; d_call: TRBD1; cdr3_length: 15; j_call: TRBJ2-3; v_call: TRBV10-3; cdr3_aa: CAISAPGQGADTQYF; cdr3_nt: TGTGCCATCAGCGCCCCGGGACAGGGAGCAGATACGCAGTATTTT
clone_size: .; d_call: .; cdr3_length: 14; j_call: TRBJ2-1; v_call: TRBV11-2; cdr3_aa: CASSPLEAGREQFF; cdr3_nt: TGTGCCAGCAGCCCTCTGGAGGCGGGGCGTGAGCAGTTCTTC
clone_size: .; d_call: .; cdr3_length: 15; j_call: TRBJ1-4; v_call: TRBV4-1; cdr3_aa: CASSQEFPQPGELFF; cdr3_nt: TGCGCCAGCAGCCAAGAATTCCCCCAGCCCGGAGAACTGTTTTTT
clone_size: .; d_call: .; cdr3_length: 14; j_call: TRBJ2-2; v_call: TRBV5-1; cdr3_aa: CASNPTVNTGELFF; cdr3_nt: TGCGCCAGCAACCCGACTGTAAACACCGGGGAGCTGTTTTTT
clone_size: .; d_call: TRBD2; cdr3_length: 17; j_call: TRBJ2-3; v_call: TRBV5-1; cdr3_aa: CASSLEIAGGPTDTQYF; cdr3_nt: TGCGCCAGCAGCTTGGAGATAGCGGGAGGGCCCACAGATACGCAGTATTTT
clone_size: .; d_call: TRBD2; cdr3_length: 16; j_call: TRBJ2-7; v_call: TRBV30; cdr3_aa: CAWGAGLAGTGYEQYF; cdr3_nt: TGTGCCTGGGGGGCGGGACTAGCGGGGACCGGCTACGAGCAGTACTTC
clone_size: .; d_call: TRBD2; cdr3_length: 13; j_call: TRBJ2-5; v_call: TRBV30; cdr3_aa: CAWGLAGVETQYF; cdr3_nt: TGTGCCTGGGGATTAGCGGGAGTAGAGACCCAGTACTTC
clone_size: .; d_call: .; cdr3_length: 16; j_call: TRBJ1-6; v_call: TRBV6-6; cdr3_aa: CASSSKQGYGESPLHF; cdr3_nt: TGTGCCAGCAGTTCAAAACAGGGCTACGGGGAGTCACCCCTCCACTTT
clone_size: once; d_call: TRBD1; cdr3_length: 17; j_call: TRBJ2-1; v_call: TRBV7-9; cdr3_aa: CASSLARGDREYNEQFF; cdr3_nt: TGTGCCAGCAGCTTAGCTCGTGGGGACAGGGAGTACAATGAGCAGTTCTTC
clone_size: .; d_call: .; cdr3_length: 17; j_call: TRBJ2-1; v_call: TRBV6-2/TRBV6-3; cdr3_aa: CASSYSRGKLDDNEQFF; cdr3_nt: TGTGCCAGCAGTTACTCGAGAGGGAAATTGGATGACAATGAGCAGTTCTTC
clone_size: .; d_call: .; cdr3_length: 16; j_call: TRBJ1-1; v_call: TRBV5-1; cdr3_aa: CASRYGRDIGWSEAFF; cdr3_nt: TGCGCCAGCAGGTACGGCAGGGACATTGGGTGGTCGGAAGCTTTCTTT
clone_size: .; d_call: TRBD1; cdr3_length: 16; j_call: TRBJ2-5; v_call: TRBV19; cdr3_aa: CASSIPSQGAMETQYF; cdr3_nt: TGTGCCAGTAGTATCCCCTCCCAGGGGGCAATGGAGACCCAGTACTTC
clone_size: .; d_call: .; cdr3_length: 13; j_call: TRBJ2-5; v_call: TRBV2; cdr3_aa: CASNYRLQETQYF; cdr3_nt: TGTGCCAGCAACTACCGTCTACAAGAGACCCAGTACTTC
clone_size: .; d_call: TRBD2; cdr3_length: 15; j_call: TRBJ2-5; v_call: TRBV27; cdr3_aa: CASSTGLAGGKTQYF; cdr3_nt: TGTGCCAGCAGTACGGGACTAGCGGGAGGAAAGACCCAGTACTTC
clone_size: .; d_call: .; cdr3_length: 14; j_call: TRBJ1-5; v_call: TRBV9; cdr3_aa: CASSATYSNQPQHF; cdr3_nt: TGTGCCAGCAGCGCCACCTATAGCAATCAGCCCCAGCATTTT
clone_size: .; d_call: TRBD1; cdr3_length: 19; j_call: TRBJ1-4; v_call: TRBV3-1/TRBV3-2; cdr3_aa: CASSQAGRGQGVANEKLFF; cdr3_nt: TGTGCCAGCAGCCAGGCCGGACGGGGACAGGGAGTAGCAAATGAAAAACTGTTTTTT
clone_size: .; d_call: .; cdr3_length: 15; j_call: TRBJ2-2; v_call: TRBV3-1/TRBV3-2; cdr3_aa: CASSRGTQGTGELFF; cdr3_nt: TGTGCCAGCAGCCGTGGGACGCAGGGGACCGGGGAGCTGTTTTTT
clone_size: .; d_call: .; cdr3_length: 13; j_call: TRBJ2-1; v_call: TRBV5-1; cdr3_aa: CASSLEGVGEQFF; cdr3_nt: TGCGCCAGCAGCTTGGAAGGGGTAGGTGAGCAGTTCTTC